This section outlines one T cell receptor (beta chain) sequence together with its context. The antigen is unknown. This sample is part of a study of T cell responses to AZD1222 COVID-19 vaccine. Whole-study findings and limits: At baseline, just 6 or 7 AZD1222 recipients tested seropositive. Most donors were white British, females outnumbered males, and clonal diversity was possibly underestimated.

Profiling relied on immunoSEQ multiplex PCR, and the TCRdb table lists in-frame clones only, not all of them. The table lists over 65,000 clones, 89% of them singletons. The CDR3 length is 17 residues. V lost 4 bases to trimming and J lost 2 bases, with 17 bases between them. Germline CDR1 is KGHSH and CDR2 is LQKENI. The TCR originated in an adult who received the AZD1222 COVID-19 vaccine. This specimen was peripheral blood, taken 28 days after the second AZD1222 dose. The chain combines TRBV18 with TRBJ1-4, with no clear D. The CDR3 DNA is TGTGCCAGCTCACTCCGCACAGATTTTTCCACTAATGAAAAACTGTTTTTT. This sequence encodes CASSLRTDFSTNEKLFF.